The 2 T cell receptor beta chains presented below share a single source sample, sequenced in a study of shared clonotypes between healthy human individuals. Libraries were prepared by immunoSEQ multiplex PCR; TCRdb keeps only in-frame clonotypes and omits some of them. The top ten hold about 0.52% of the sample, which has approximately 1.1 million clones, approximately 78% seen once. Specimen: memory CD4+ T cells from PBMCs. Subset specified: CD45RA-negative fraction. The receptors shown here come from a man between 18 and 29 years old in good health. Some clones in this sample may be carry-over from other donors' samples.

V usage is TRBV29-1 and J usage is TRBJ1-1; weak D call: TRBD1 (6 bases). Germline V CDR1 and CDR2: SQVTM, ANQGSEA. There are 14 residues in the CDR3. Trimming removed 5 bases at V and 5 bases at J, with 18 bases between. The DNA for the CDR3 is TGCAGCGTTACTCCGGGACAAAGACCAACTGAAGCTTTCTTT. Translated, it gives CSVTPGQRPTEAFF. The full variable domain, rest sourced from reference TRBV29-1 and TRBJ1-1, is SAVISQKPSRDICQRGTSLTIQCQVDSQVTMMFWYRQQPGQSLTLIATANQGSEATYESGFVIDKFPISRPNLTFSTLTVSNMSPEDSSIYLCSVTPGQRPTEAFFGQGTRLTVV.

The rearrangement joins TRBV19 to TRBJ2-1; 9 nucleotides match TRBD2. The germline CDR1 and CDR2 sequences are LNHDA and SQIVND (reference sequence). V lost 7 bases, J lost 7 bases, and 8 bases stayed unmatched. This CDR3 spans 14 amino acids. CDR3 protein: CASKGLAGRNEQFF. CDR3 sequence (DNA): TGTGCCAGTAAAGGGCTAGCGGGAAGGAATGAGCAGTTCTTC.